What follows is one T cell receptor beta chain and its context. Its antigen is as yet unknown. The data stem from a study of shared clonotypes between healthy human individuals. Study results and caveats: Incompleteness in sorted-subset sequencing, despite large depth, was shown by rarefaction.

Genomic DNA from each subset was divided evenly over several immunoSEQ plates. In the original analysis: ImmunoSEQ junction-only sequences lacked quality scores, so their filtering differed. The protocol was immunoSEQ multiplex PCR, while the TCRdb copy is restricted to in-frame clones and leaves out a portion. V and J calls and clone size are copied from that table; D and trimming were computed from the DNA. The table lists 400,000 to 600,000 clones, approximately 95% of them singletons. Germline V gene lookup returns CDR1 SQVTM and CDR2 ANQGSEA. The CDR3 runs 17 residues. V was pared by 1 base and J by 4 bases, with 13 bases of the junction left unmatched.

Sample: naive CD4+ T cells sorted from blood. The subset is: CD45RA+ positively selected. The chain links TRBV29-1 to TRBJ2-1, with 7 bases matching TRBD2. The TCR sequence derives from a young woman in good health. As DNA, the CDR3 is TGCAGCGTTGAAGTCTTGGTGTCTAGCGGCCGATACAATGAGCAGTTCTTC. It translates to CSVEVLVSSGRYNEQFF.